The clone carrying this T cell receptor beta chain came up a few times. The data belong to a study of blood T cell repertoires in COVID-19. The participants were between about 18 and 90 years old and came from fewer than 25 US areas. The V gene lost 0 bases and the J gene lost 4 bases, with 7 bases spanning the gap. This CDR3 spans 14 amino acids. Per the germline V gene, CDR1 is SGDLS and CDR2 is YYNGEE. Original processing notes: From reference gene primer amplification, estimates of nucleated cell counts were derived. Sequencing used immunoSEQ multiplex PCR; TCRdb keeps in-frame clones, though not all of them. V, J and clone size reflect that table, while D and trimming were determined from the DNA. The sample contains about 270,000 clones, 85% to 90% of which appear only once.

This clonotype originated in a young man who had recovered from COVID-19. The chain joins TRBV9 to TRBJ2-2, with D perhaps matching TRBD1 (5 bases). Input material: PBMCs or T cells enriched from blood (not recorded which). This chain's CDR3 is CASSVDGATGELFF. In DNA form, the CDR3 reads TGTGCCAGCAGCGTAGATGGGGCCACCGGGGAGCTGTTTTTT.